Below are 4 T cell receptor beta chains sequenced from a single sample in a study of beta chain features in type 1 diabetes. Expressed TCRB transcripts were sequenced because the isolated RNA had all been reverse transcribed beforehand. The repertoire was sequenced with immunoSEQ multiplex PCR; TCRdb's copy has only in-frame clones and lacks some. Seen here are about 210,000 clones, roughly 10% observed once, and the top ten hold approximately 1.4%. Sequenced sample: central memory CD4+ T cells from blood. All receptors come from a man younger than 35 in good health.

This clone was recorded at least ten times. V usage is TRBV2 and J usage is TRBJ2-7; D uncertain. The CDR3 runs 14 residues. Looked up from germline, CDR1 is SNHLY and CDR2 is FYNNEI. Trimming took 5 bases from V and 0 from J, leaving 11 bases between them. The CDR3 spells CASSPGRNSYEQYF. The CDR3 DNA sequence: TGTGCCAGCAGTCCCGGGCGGAACTCCTACGAGCAGTACTTC.

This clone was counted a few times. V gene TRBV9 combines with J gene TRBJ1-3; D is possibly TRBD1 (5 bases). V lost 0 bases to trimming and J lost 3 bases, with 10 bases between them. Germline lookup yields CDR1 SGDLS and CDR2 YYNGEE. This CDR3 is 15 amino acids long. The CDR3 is CASSVGGTYGNTIYF. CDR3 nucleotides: TGTGCCAGCAGCGTAGGAGGGACCTATGGAAACACCATATATTTT.

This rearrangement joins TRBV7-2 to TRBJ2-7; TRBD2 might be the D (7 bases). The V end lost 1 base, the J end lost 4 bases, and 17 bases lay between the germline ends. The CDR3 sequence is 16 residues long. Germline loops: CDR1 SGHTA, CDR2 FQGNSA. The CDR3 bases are TGTGCCAGCAGCTTAGGAGGCAGCGGGACACCTTACGAGCAGTACTTC. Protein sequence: CASSLGGSGTPYEQYF.

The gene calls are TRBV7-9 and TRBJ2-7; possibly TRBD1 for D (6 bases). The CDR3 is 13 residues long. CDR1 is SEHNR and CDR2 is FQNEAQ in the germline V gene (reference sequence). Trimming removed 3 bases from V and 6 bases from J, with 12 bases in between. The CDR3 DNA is TGTGCCAGCAGCTTCACGACAGGACCCGAGCAGTACTTC. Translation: CASSFTTGPEQYF.